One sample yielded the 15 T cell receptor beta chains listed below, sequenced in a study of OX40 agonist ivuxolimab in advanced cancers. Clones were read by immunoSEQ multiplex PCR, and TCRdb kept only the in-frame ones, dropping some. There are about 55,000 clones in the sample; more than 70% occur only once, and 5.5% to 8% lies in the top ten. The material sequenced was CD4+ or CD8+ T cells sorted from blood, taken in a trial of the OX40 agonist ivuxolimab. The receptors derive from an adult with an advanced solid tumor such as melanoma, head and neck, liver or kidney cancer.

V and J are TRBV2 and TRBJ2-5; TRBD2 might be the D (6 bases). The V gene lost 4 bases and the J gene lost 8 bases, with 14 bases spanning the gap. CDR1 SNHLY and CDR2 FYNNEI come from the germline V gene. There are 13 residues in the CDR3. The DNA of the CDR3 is TGTGCCAGCAGTGCCGTCACGGGGGAAACCCAGTACTTC. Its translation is CASSAVTGETQYF.

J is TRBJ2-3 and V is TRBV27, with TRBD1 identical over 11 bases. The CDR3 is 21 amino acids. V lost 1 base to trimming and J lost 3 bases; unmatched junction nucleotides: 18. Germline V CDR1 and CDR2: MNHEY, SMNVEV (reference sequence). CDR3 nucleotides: TGTGCCAGCAGTTTATTCTCACTTTCCTCCTCGGGACAGGGGGGGACAGATACGCAGTATTTT. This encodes CASSLFSLSSSGQGGTDTQYF.

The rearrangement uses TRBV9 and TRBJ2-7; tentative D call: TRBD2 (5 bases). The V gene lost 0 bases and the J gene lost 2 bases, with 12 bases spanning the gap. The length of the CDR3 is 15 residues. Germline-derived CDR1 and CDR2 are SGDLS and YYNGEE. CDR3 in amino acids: CASSVEAGRTYEQYF. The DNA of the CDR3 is TGTGCCAGCAGCGTAGAGGCTGGGAGAACCTACGAGCAGTACTTC.

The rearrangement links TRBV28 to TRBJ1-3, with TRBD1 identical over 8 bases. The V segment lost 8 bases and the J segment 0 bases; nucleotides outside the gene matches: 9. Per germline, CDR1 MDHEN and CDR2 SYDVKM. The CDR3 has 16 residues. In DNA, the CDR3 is TGTGCCAGCGAAGATCAGGGGGCCCTCTCTGGAAACACCATATATTTT. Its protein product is CASEDQGALSGNTIYF. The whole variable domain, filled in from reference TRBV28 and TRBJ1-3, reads DVKVTQSSRYLVKRTGEKVFLECVQDMDHENMFWYRQDPGLGLRLIYFSYDVKMKEKGDIPEGYSVSREKKERFSLILESASTNQTSMYLCASEDQGALSGNTIYFGEGSWLTVV.

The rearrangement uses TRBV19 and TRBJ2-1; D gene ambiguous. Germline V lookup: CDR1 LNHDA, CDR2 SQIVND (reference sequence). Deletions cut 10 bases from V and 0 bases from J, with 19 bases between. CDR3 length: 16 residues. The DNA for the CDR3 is TGTGCCACCAGAAGAAGTGTACAGTACTCCTACAATGAGCAGTTCTTC. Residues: CATRRSVQYSYNEQFF.

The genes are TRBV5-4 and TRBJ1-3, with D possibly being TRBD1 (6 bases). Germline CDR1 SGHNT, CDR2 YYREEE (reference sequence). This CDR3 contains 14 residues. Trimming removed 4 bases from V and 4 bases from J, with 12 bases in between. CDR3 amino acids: CASSLGGHGNTIYF. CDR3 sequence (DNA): TGTGCCAGCAGCCTGGGGGGGCACGGAAACACCATATATTTT.

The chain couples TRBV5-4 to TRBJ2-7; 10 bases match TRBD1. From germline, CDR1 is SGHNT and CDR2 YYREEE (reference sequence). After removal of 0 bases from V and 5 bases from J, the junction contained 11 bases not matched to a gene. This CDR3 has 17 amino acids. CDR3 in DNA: TGTGCCAGCAGCTTGGCCGGGGGGGGACAGGGGTCTCACGAGCAGTACTTC. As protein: CASSLAGGGQGSHEQYF.

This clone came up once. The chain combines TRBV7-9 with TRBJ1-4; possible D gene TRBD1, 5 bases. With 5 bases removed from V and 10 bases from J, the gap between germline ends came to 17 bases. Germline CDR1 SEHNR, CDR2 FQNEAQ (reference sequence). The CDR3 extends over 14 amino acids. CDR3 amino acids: CASSPQGVPAKLFF. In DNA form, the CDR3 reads TGTGCCAGCAGCCCCCAAGGGGTCCCTGCAAAACTGTTTTTT.

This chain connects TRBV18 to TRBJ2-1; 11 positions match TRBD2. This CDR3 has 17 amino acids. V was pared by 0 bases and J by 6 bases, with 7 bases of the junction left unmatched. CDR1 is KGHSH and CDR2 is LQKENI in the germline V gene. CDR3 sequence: CASSPPLAGGVGNEQFF. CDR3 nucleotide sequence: TGTGCCAGCTCACCACCGCTAGCGGGAGGTGTGGGCAATGAGCAGTTCTTC.

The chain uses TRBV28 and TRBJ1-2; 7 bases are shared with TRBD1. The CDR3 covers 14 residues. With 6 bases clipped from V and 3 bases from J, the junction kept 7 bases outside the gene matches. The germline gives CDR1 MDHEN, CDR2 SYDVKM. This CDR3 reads CASRGQVEDYGYTF. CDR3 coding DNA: TGTGCCAGCAGAGGACAGGTTGAAGACTATGGCTACACCTTC.

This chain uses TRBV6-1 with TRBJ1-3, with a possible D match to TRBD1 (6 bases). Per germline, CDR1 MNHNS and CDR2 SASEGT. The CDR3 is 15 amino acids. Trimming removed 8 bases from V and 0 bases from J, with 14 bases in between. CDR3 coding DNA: TGTGCCAGCTGGAGGGGGGCCTACTCTGGAAACACCATATATTTT. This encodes CASWRGAYSGNTIYF.

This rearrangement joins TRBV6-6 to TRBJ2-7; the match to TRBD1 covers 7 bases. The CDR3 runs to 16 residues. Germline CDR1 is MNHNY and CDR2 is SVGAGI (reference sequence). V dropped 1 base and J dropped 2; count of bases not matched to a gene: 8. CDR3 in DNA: TGTGCCAGCAGTTACTTACGGCAGGGGGTCACCTACGAGCAGTACTTC. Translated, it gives CASSYLRQGVTYEQYF.

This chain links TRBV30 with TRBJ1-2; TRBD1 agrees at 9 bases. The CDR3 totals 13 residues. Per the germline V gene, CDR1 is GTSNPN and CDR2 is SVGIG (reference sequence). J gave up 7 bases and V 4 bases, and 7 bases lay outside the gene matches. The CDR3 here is CAWTPGTGSGYTF. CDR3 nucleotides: TGTGCCTGGACCCCTGGGACAGGGTCTGGCTACACCTTC.

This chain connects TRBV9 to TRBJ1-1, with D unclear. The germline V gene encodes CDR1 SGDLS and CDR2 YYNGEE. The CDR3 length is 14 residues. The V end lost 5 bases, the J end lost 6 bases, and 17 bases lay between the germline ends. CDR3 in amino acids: CASSSVLGSAEAFF. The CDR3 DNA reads TGTGCCAGCAGTTCCGTATTGGGGAGCGCTGAAGCTTTCTTT.

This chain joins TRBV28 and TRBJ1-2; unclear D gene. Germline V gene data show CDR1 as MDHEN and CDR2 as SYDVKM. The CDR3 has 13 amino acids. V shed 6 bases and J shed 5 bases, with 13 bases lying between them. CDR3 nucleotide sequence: TGTGCCAGCAGCCCCGGGTCTACTTATGGCTACACCTTC. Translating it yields CASSPGSTYGYTF.